The 20 T cell receptor beta chains below come from one sample, sequenced in a study of shared T cell receptors in the human thymus. Profiled with immunoSEQ multiplex PCR; TCRdb holds only in-frame clones, not every one. Among hundreds of thousands of clones, about four fifths were seen once, and the ten largest hold roughly 0.013%. The data also belong to a second study, concerning human thymus T cells.

Sequencing used thymocytes. These TCRs come from a boy younger than two with a congenital heart defect.

This clone was observed once. This sequence joins TRBV27 and TRBJ2-1, with 11 bases aligning to TRBD2. The germline CDR1 and CDR2 sequences are MNHEY and SMNVEV (reference sequence). This CDR3 has 17 amino acids. V trimming: 0 bases; J trimming: 10 bases; junction bases outside the gene matches: 11. In nucleotides, the CDR3 is TGTGCCAGCAGTTTATCCCACTTAGCGGGAGGGCCGGCGGAGCAGTTCTTC. Its protein product is CASSLSHLAGGPAEQFF.

This clone turned up a few times. The chain recombines TRBV9 with TRBJ2-3; 9 bases agree with TRBD2. In germline, CDR1 is SGDLS, CDR2 YYNGEE. The CDR3 is made up of 17 amino acids. Germline trimming cut 1 base from V and 2 bases from J; bases unmatched to any gene: 8. The CDR3 loop reads CASSVSSREGLTDTQYF. DNA for the CDR3: TGTGCCAGCAGCGTATCCTCGCGGGAGGGCCTCACAGATACGCAGTATTTT.

The chain is built from TRBV10-1 and TRBJ2-7, with 9 bases matching TRBD2. Trimming removed 5 bases from V and 1 base from J; junction bases left unmatched: 0. This CDR3 comprises 13 residues. Germline CDR1 and CDR2: WNHNN and SYGVQD (reference sequence). The CDR3 DNA reads TGCGCCAGCAGTCTAGCGGGATCCTACGAGCAGTACTTC. Translating gives CASSLAGSYEQYF.

The CDR3 region is CASSNDATRGVTEAFF. CDR3 nucleotide sequence: TGCGCCAGCAGCAACGATGCGACCCGCGGAGTTACTGAAGCTTTCTTT. This chain uses TRBV5-1 with TRBJ1-1, with D hard to call. Between the trimmed V and J ends, which lost 4 bases and 5 bases, there was a span of 21 bases. Germline loops: CDR1 SGHRS, CDR2 YFSETQ. The CDR3 length is 16 residues.

This chain joins TRBV27 and TRBJ2-3; 8 nucleotides line up with TRBD2. Germline V gene sequence: CDR1 MNHEY, CDR2 SMNVEV (reference sequence). The CDR3 is 14 amino acids. V lost 6 bases, J lost 4 bases, and 6 bases stayed unmatched. The CDR3 sequence is CASRSSGSSDTQYF. CDR3 DNA: TGTGCCAGCAGGTCAAGCGGGAGCTCAGATACGCAGTATTTT.

V and J are TRBV25-1 and TRBJ1-2, with D perhaps TRBD1 (5 bases). CDR1 and CDR2 from the germline V gene are MGHDK and SYGVNS. Trimming pared 1 base from V and 4 bases from J, leaving 10 bases between. There are 14 residues in the CDR3. The CDR3 nucleotides read TGTGCCAGCAGTGAATCGGCAGGGCGCTATGGCTACACCTTC. It encodes CASSESAGRYGYTF.

The J gene is TRBJ2-2, the V gene TRBV7-9; the match to TRBD1 covers 8 bases. The germline gives CDR1 SEHNR, CDR2 FQNEAQ (reference sequence). Trimming removed 6 bases from V and 2 bases from J; junction bases left unmatched: 11. The CDR3 contains 17 residues. The CDR3, as DNA: TGTGCCAGCAGTCCCACGGGGGCAGGGGGCAACACCGGGGAGCTGTTTTTT. Translated, it gives CASSPTGAGGNTGELFF.

This clone has more than one count but fewer than ten. CDR3 in amino acids: CASSAAPSGRGVETQYF. In DNA, the CDR3 is TGTGCCAGCAGCGCAGCCCCTAGCGGGAGAGGGGTAGAGACCCAGTACTTC. The rearrangement links TRBV7-2 to TRBJ2-5; the match to TRBD2 covers 10 bases. The CDR3 covers 17 residues. Looked up from germline, CDR1 is SGHTA and CDR2 is FQGNSA. V lost 5 bases to trimming and J lost 4 bases; unmatched junction nucleotides: 13.

The table lists this clone with a few counts. This chain uses TRBV27 with TRBJ2-7; 10 nucleotides match TRBD1. V shed 8 bases and J 4 bases; nucleotides not matched to a gene: 5. CDR3 length: 13 residues. Germline loops: CDR1 MNHEY, CDR2 SMNVEV (reference sequence). The CDR3 DNA follows: TGTGCCAGCGGGAAGGACAGGGGGTACGAGCAGTACTTC. It is translated as CASGKDRGYEQYF.

The chain couples TRBV6-1 to TRBJ1-2; TRBD1 matches 9 bases. Germline lookup yields CDR1 MNHNS and CDR2 SASEGT. This CDR3 comprises 17 residues. Trimming at V came to 4 bases and at J to 6 bases, leaving 15 bases not matched to a gene. CDR3 DNA sequence: TGTGCCAGCAGTGCGGGACTACGACAGGGGGGAAAAAATGGCTACACCTTC. Protein sequence: CASSAGLRQGGKNGYTF.

This clone has just a few counts. The V and J genes are TRBV19 and TRBJ2-7; no reliable D call. The V end was cut by 3 bases, the J end by 5 bases, with 8 bases between. Germline CDR1 reads LNHDA; CDR2 reads SQIVND (reference sequence). This CDR3 is 12 amino acids long. CDR3 loop: CASSIRPDEQYF. In DNA, the CDR3 is TGTGCCAGTAGTATCAGGCCCGACGAGCAGTACTTC.

V usage is TRBV28 and J usage is TRBJ1-2; D not certain. This CDR3 region has 15 residues. Deletions cut 5 bases from V and 6 bases from J, with 19 bases between. CDR1 and CDR2 from the germline V gene are MDHEN and SYDVKM. CDR3 bases: TGTGCCAGCAGTCCACTTGTGATGGCGGGCGATGGCTACACCTTC. Translated: CASSPLVMAGDGYTF.

This clone has just a few counts. The chain links TRBV4-3 to TRBJ1-4; tentatively, D is TRBD1 (5 bases). V was clipped by 5 bases and J by 6 bases, with 10 bases between them. This CDR3 contains 13 residues. Germline lookup yields CDR1 LGHNA and CDR2 YSLEER. CDR3 nucleotide sequence: TGCGCCAGCAGCAACACGACAGATGAAAAACTGTTTTTT. Protein sequence: CASSNTTDEKLFF.

This clone has only one observation. J is TRBJ1-2 and V is TRBV7-2; 11 positions match TRBD1. There are 14 residues in the CDR3. Germline-derived CDR1 and CDR2 are SGHTA and FQGNSA. Losses at the gene ends were 6 bases for V and 5 bases for J; bases not matched to a gene: 5. CDR3 coding DNA: TGTGCCAGCAGTCGAGGGACAGGGGGATATGGCTACACCTTC. Amino acids: CASSRGTGGYGYTF.

CDR3 protein: CASGSAGGPGDTQYF. CDR3 coding DNA: TGTGCCAGCGGCTCCGCGGGAGGGCCGGGAGATACGCAGTATTTT. The chain employs TRBV11-2 and TRBJ2-3; the match to TRBD2 covers 9 bases. From germline, CDR1 is SGHAT and CDR2 FQNNGV. The CDR3 loop spans 15 amino acids. The V segment lost 8 bases and the J segment 5 bases; nucleotides outside the gene matches: 11.

The rearrangement links TRBV30 to TRBJ2-2, with TRBD1 matching 7 bases. The germline gives CDR1 GTSNPN, CDR2 SVGIG (reference sequence). Trimming at V came to 7 bases and at J to 4 bases, leaving 6 bases not matched to a gene. The length of the CDR3 is 13 residues. CDR3 protein: CALQGPGTGELFF. CDR3 DNA sequence: TGTGCCTTACAGGGGCCGGGCACCGGGGAGCTGTTTTTT.

This clone was seen more than once but under ten times. The genes are TRBV10-1 and TRBJ2-7; D is ambiguous. CDR3 length equals 13 residues. Germline values: CDR1 WNHNN, CDR2 SYGVQD (reference sequence). V lost 0 bases, J lost 1 base, and 4 bases lay in between. The CDR3 reads CASSESESYEQYF. In DNA, the CDR3 is TGCGCCAGCAGTGAGTCCGAGTCCTACGAGCAGTACTTC.

The chain links TRBV7-6 to TRBJ1-1; TRBD1 agrees at 8 bases. Trimming at V came to 2 bases and at J to 2 bases, leaving 4 bases not matched to a gene. Germline V gives CDR1 SGHVS, CDR2 FNYEAQ. The CDR3 consists of 15 residues. The CDR3 DNA reads TGTGCCAGCAGCTTAAGGCAGGGGGCAAACACTGAAGCTTTCTTT. Protein sequence: CASSLRQGANTEAFF.

CDR3 sequence (DNA): TGTGCCAGCAGCTGGACGGATGGGGGGGACACTGAAGCTTTCTTT. Translation: CASSWTDGGDTEAFF. The rearrangement uses TRBV11-2 and TRBJ1-1; TRBD1 might be the D (5 bases). CDR3 length: 15 amino acids. Looked up from germline, CDR1 is SGHAT and CDR2 is FQNNGV. The germline V and J ends were trimmed by 4 bases and 3 bases, with 15 bases remaining between them. The whole variable domain, remainder taken from reference TRBV11-2 and TRBJ1-1, is EAGVAQSPRYKIIEKRQSVAFWCNPISGHATLYWYQQILGQGPKLLIQFQNNGVVDDSQLPKDRFSAERLKGVDSTLKIQPAKLEDSAVYLCASSWTDGGDTEAFFGQGTRLTVV.

The gene calls are TRBV29-1 and TRBJ2-5, with 9 bases identical to TRBD2. There are 14 residues in the CDR3. J lost 5 bases, V lost 6 bases, and 10 bases had no gene match. Germline V CDR1 and CDR2: SQVTM, ANQGSEA. The CDR3 here is CSVSTSAGGETQYF. CDR3 bases: TGCAGCGTCTCAACGTCGGCGGGAGGGGAGACCCAGTACTTC.